A single sample gave rise to the 2 T cell receptor beta chains below, sequenced in a study of CD8+ T cells in alopecia areata. Extracted from the samples, RNA was reverse transcribed into cDNA to serve as the sequencing template. TCRdb's copy holds only in-frame clones and misses some; the assay was immunoSEQ multiplex PCR. The sample consists of a few hundred thousand clones, about 50% of them appearing once. Treatment given: oral pan-JAK inhibitor, 5-10 mg twice daily. The sample was CD4+ T cells sorted from blood, taken at week 4, from a patient treated with tofacitinib. The receptors were gathered from a human donor with alopecia areata.

This clone was seen only once. This chain links TRBV6-1 with TRBJ1-1; 7 positions agree with TRBD1. Germline CDR1 reads MNHNS; CDR2 reads SASEGT. The V and J ends lost 9 bases and 5 bases, in that order; junction bases with no gene match: 12. The CDR3 extends over 14 amino acids. As DNA, the CDR3 is TGTGCCAGTAGATTTTCGACAGGGAGAACTGAAGCTTTCTTT. It is translated as CASRFSTGRTEAFF.

The chain joins TRBV5-1 to TRBJ2-5; 8 nucleotides line up with TRBD1. The CDR3 extends over 14 amino acids. Trimming at V came to 4 bases and at J to 4 bases, leaving 6 bases not matched to a gene. Germline V gene data show CDR1 as SGHRS and CDR2 as YFSETQ. In DNA form, the CDR3 reads TGCGCCAGCAGCCCAGGGACAGGAGGAGAGACCCAGTACTTC. Translating it yields CASSPGTGGETQYF.